This TCR beta chain came from a study of blood T cell repertoires in COVID-19. Across the study: Samples representing acute and convalescent COVID-19 were sourced from the United States, Italy and Spain.

The length of the CDR3 is 14 residues. Germline assignment: CDR1 SGDLS and CDR2 YYNGEE. The V gene end was trimmed by 4 bases and the J gene end by 6 bases; junction bases not matched to a gene: 6. Only in-frame clones appear in the TCRdb table, and some are missing; sequencing was by immunoSEQ multiplex PCR. The sample lists about 93,000 clones, approximately 88% occurring once. This sequence originates from a man between 60 and 75 years old with COVID-19, enrolled during active disease. The rearrangement links TRBV9 to TRBJ2-5, with 10 nucleotides matching TRBD1. Sequenced sample: peripheral blood. The CDR3 bases are TGTGCCAGCAGCTACCGGGACAGGGGTCAGACCCAGTACTTC. This codes for CASSYRDRGQTQYF.